These 25 T cell receptor beta chains came from one sample sequenced in a study of CD8+CD57+ T cells in acquired aplastic anemia. Sequencing was done on patients that had shown CD8+CD57+ cell expansion by flow cytometry. Profiling that covered TCR beta VDJ and CDR3 relied on genomic DNA as its template. TCRdb re-derived calls from the reads in MiXCR, one entry per CDR3 protein. The sample lists 200,000 or so distinct CDR3 sequences, roughly 60% occurring once. The sequenced material came from sorted CD4+, CD8+, or CD8+CD57+ T cells (not recorded which) from PBMCs. Every receptor here comes from a human donor with aplastic anemia.

The chain has TRBV9 and TRBJ1-3; D is unresolved. The CDR3 spans 14 residues. Trimming removed 0 bases from V and 0 bases from J, with 4 bases in between. From germline, CDR1 is SGDLS and CDR2 YYNGEE. The CDR3 spells CASSVESSGNTIYF. CDR3 bases: TGTGCCAGCAGCGTAGAGAGCTCTGGAAACACCATATATTTT.

This clonotype was seen ten or more times. The chain is built from TRBV15 and TRBJ1-1; no clear D gene. The germline V gene encodes CDR1 LNHNV and CDR2 YYDKDF (reference sequence). Trimming removed 0 bases at V and 6 bases at J, with 17 bases between. There are 16 residues in the CDR3. CDR3 protein: CATSRDQEGTVAEAFF. In DNA, the CDR3 is TGTGCCACCAGCAGAGATCAGGAGGGAACGGTGGCTGAAGCTTTCTTT.

This sequence joins TRBV7-3 and TRBJ2-1, with 12 positions matching TRBD2. The CDR3 runs to 16 residues. J lost 9 bases, V lost 6 bases, and 12 bases had no gene match. Germline V CDR1 and CDR2: SGHTA, FQGTGA. The CDR3 bases are TGTGCCAGCAGTGACCGGCTAGCGGGAGGGCCGGGTGAGCAGTTCTTC. Translation gives CASSDRLAGGPGEQFF.

This rearrangement joins TRBV7-9 to TRBJ1-4, with D possibly TRBD1 on 6 matching bases. The CDR3 extends over 17 amino acids. CDR1 and CDR2 from the germline V gene are SEHNR and FQNEAQ (reference sequence). Trimming removed 1 base at V and 0 bases at J, with 12 bases between. The chain's CDR3 is CASSLEVGAATNEKLFF. The DNA for the CDR3 is TGTGCCAGCAGCTTAGAGGTGGGGGCGGCAACTAATGAAAAACTGTTTTTT.

This rearrangement joins TRBV15 to TRBJ2-3; 12 bases fit TRBD2. The germline CDR1 and CDR2 sequences are LNHNV and YYDKDF (reference sequence). V was clipped by 2 bases and J by 1 base; unmatched bases: 4. The CDR3 is made up of 17 amino acids. The CDR3 is CATSRTTSGSGTDTQYF. In DNA form, the CDR3 reads TGTGCCACCAGCAGAACGACTAGCGGGAGCGGCACAGATACGCAGTATTTT. Variable domain in full (rest from reference TRBV15 and TRBJ2-3): DAMVIQNPRYQVTQFGKPVTLSCSQTLNHNVMYWYQQKSSQAPKLLFHYYDKDFNNEADTPDNFQSRRPNTSFCFLDIRSPGLGDTAMYLCATSRTTSGSGTDTQYFGPGTRLTVL.

This chain uses TRBV10-1 with TRBJ2-5; D is perhaps TRBD2 (6 bases). The V end lost 8 bases, the J end lost 3 bases, and 10 bases lay between the germline ends. Germline V gene data show CDR1 as WNHNN and CDR2 as SYGVQD (reference sequence). The CDR3 covers 12 residues. The CDR3 here is CASFIAEETQYF. CDR3 in DNA: TGCGCCAGCTTCATAGCGGAAGAGACCCAGTACTTC.

This chain joins TRBV24-1 and TRBJ2-1; 12 bases are a match to TRBD2. After removal of 6 bases from V and 0 bases from J, the junction contained 11 bases not matched to a gene. Per germline, CDR1 KGHDR and CDR2 SFDVKD. The CDR3 totals 19 residues. Here the CDR3 DNA reads TGTGCCACCAGTTGGGGGCTAGCGGGAGGGCCCCGCTCCTACAATGAGCAGTTCTTC. Protein: CATSWGLAGGPRSYNEQFF.

The CDR3 here is CSARKTGGLGQPQHF. The CDR3 nucleotides are TGCAGTGCTAGGAAAACAGGGGGCCTTGGGCAGCCCCAGCATTTT. The chain combines TRBV20-1 with TRBJ1-5, with 9 positions matching TRBD1. After removal of 3 bases from V and 7 bases from J, the junction contained 10 bases not matched to a gene. The CDR3 extends over 15 amino acids. Germline V gene data show CDR1 as DFQATT and CDR2 as SNEGSKA (reference sequence).

The chain carries TRBV19 and TRBJ1-3, with D unresolved. Trimming took 2 bases from V and 4 from J, leaving 9 bases between them. The CDR3 is 14 residues long. Germline lookup yields CDR1 LNHDA and CDR2 SQIVND (reference sequence). The CDR3: CASSISGSGNTIYF. Written as DNA, the CDR3 is TGTGCCAGTAGTATAAGCGGGTCCGGAAACACCATATATTTT.

The chain is built from TRBV10-3 and TRBJ1-5, with D perhaps matching TRBD1 (5 bases). Per the germline V gene, CDR1 is ENHRY and CDR2 is SYGVKD. This CDR3 is 17 amino acids long. Trimming removed 3 bases from V and 1 base from J, with 16 bases in between. DNA of the CDR3: TGTGCCATCAGTGACCACGCCGCCAGGGCCAGCAATCAGCCCCAGCATTTT. It specifies CAISDHAARASNQPQHF.

The CDR3 region is CSARDQEQETQYF. The DNA of the CDR3 is TGCAGTGCTAGAGATCAGGAGCAAGAGACCCAGTACTTC. The rearrangement joins TRBV20-1 to TRBJ2-5; no clear D. V gave up 0 bases and J gave up 2 bases, with 7 bases separating them. The CDR3 sequence is 13 residues long. Per germline, CDR1 DFQATT and CDR2 SNEGSKA (reference sequence).

The CDR3 region is CASSIGASGRTDTQYF. Here the CDR3 DNA reads TGTGCCAGCAGCATAGGGGCCAGCGGACGCACAGATACGCAGTATTTT. V usage is TRBV7-9 and J usage is TRBJ2-3; the D gene could be TRBD1 or TRBD2 (5 bases each). Germline assignment: CDR1 SEHNR and CDR2 FQNEAQ (reference sequence). This CDR3 is built from 16 residues. V was shortened by 5 bases and J by 1 base, with 16 bases between the two germline ends. The full variable domain, completed using reference TRBV7-9 and TRBJ2-3, is DTGVSQNPRHKITKRGQNVTFRCDPISEHNRLYWYRQTLGQGPEFLTYFQNEAQLEKSRLLSDRFSAERPKGSFSTLEIQRTEQGDSAMYLCASSIGASGRTDTQYFGPGTRLTVL.

The gene calls are TRBV24-1 and TRBJ2-5, with a possible D match to TRBD1 (5 bases). V gave up 5 bases and J gave up 5 bases, with 11 bases separating them. The germline CDR1 and CDR2 sequences are KGHDR and SFDVKD. This CDR3 region has 13 residues. CDR3 protein: CATSAWGEETQYF. CDR3 nucleotides: TGTGCCACCAGTGCCTGGGGCGAGGAGACCCAGTACTTC.

V gene TRBV7-3 combines with J gene TRBJ2-2; D call uncertain. Germline V CDR1 and CDR2: SGHTA, FQGTGA. CDR3 length: 13 residues. V was shortened by 3 bases and J by 6 bases, with 8 bases between the two germline ends. DNA of the CDR3: TGTGCCAGCAGCTTGGCTAGTGCCGGGGAGCTGTTTTTT. It specifies CASSLASAGELFF.

This clonotype was detected only a few times. The chain joins TRBV10-3 to TRBJ2-3; TRBD1 is a possible D gene (5 bases). The CDR3 has 11 amino acids. V was cut by 3 bases and J by 11 bases, with 9 bases left in between. The germline V gene encodes CDR1 ENHRY and CDR2 SYGVKD. Here the CDR3 DNA reads TGTGCCATCAGTGAAAGGCAGGGGCAGTATTTT. This sequence encodes CAISERQGQYF.

The chain is built from TRBV5-6 and TRBJ2-3; D perhaps matches TRBD2 (6 bases). V was cut by 4 bases and J by 4 bases, with 13 bases left in between. Germline CDR1 and CDR2: SGHDT and YYEEEE. There are 14 residues in the CDR3. The CDR3 loop reads CASSTGLGADTQYF. DNA of the CDR3: TGTGCCAGCAGCACGGGACTGGGGGCAGATACGCAGTATTTT.

The chain uses TRBV24-1 and TRBJ2-7, with 8 bases aligning to TRBD1. The length of the CDR3 is 16 residues. Germline values: CDR1 KGHDR, CDR2 SFDVKD. The V segment lost 3 bases and the J segment 0 bases; nucleotides outside the gene matches: 6. Here the CDR3 reads CATSDTAGTGSYEQYF. In DNA form, the CDR3 reads TGTGCCACCAGTGATACGGCCGGGACAGGCTCCTACGAGCAGTACTTC.

The chain carries TRBV7-9 and TRBJ2-7, with D perhaps matching TRBD1 (5 bases). CDR3 size: 15 residues. V was trimmed by 1 base and J by 2 bases, leaving 12 bases between them. Germline V CDR1 and CDR2: SEHNR, FQNEAQ (reference sequence). CDR3 bases: TGTGCCAGCAGCTTAGGGAGTGGGGCTGCCTACGAGCAGTACTTC. Protein sequence: CASSLGSGAAYEQYF.

The chain recombines TRBV7-2 with TRBJ2-1; 10 nucleotides line up with TRBD2. The trim removed 9 bases at V and 4 bases at J, leaving 12 bases unmatched. CDR1 and CDR2 from the germline V gene are SGHTA and FQGNSA. CDR3 length: 16 amino acids. This CDR3 is CASSIGGTSEYNEQFF. The CDR3 DNA is TGTGCCAGTAGTATAGGCGGGACTAGCGAGTACAATGAGCAGTTCTTC.

J is TRBJ2-7 and V is TRBV19; D possibly corresponds to TRBD2 (5 bases). Germline V lookup: CDR1 LNHDA, CDR2 SQIVND (reference sequence). The CDR3 loop spans 15 amino acids. V was shortened by 6 bases and J by 0 bases, with 15 bases between the two germline ends. The CDR3 spells CASSKDGESSYEQYF. CDR3 coding DNA: TGTGCCAGTAGCAAGGACGGGGAAAGCTCCTACGAGCAGTACTTC.

The chain links TRBV12-3 or TRBV12-4 to TRBJ2-5; D is perhaps TRBD1 (5 bases). The CDR3 covers 13 residues. Trimming left V 3 bases short and J 3 bases short, with 8 bases between. Here the CDR3 reads CASSLGPEETQYF. For the CDR3, the DNA is TGTGCCAGCAGTTTGGGGCCTGAAGAGACCCAGTACTTC.

The chain is built from TRBV9 and TRBJ2-7, with D possibly being TRBD1 (6 bases). Germline V gene sequence: CDR1 SGDLS, CDR2 YYNGEE. The CDR3 extends over 13 amino acids. Trimming left V 4 bases short and J 7 bases short, with 15 bases between. This chain's CDR3 is CASSRRQDSEQYF. CDR3 DNA sequence: TGTGCCAGCAGCAGAAGACAGGACTCAGAGCAGTACTTC.

The V gene is TRBV7-9, the J gene TRBJ2-7; 8 positions match TRBD1. The length of the CDR3 is 17 residues. The V gene's germline CDR1 is SEHNR and CDR2 FQNEAQ (reference sequence). V shed 5 bases and J 2 bases; nucleotides not matched to a gene: 14. The CDR3: CASSPKLQGQVPYEQYF. The CDR3, as DNA: TGTGCCAGCAGCCCCAAGCTCCAGGGACAGGTCCCCTACGAGCAGTACTTC.

J is TRBJ2-7 and V is TRBV20-1; perhaps TRBD2 as D (6 bases). The CDR3 is made up of 16 amino acids. V lost 2 bases, J lost 6 bases, and 23 bases lay in between. CDR1 is DFQATT, CDR2 SNEGSKA, per germline (reference sequence). The CDR3 loop reads CSARYFGAGRFREQYF. In nucleotides, the CDR3 is TGCAGTGCTAGATACTTCGGGGCGGGAAGATTTCGCGAGCAGTACTTC.

This rearrangement joins TRBV7-6 to TRBJ1-2; 7 positions match TRBD1. Trimming took 5 bases from V and 3 from J; bases not matched to a gene: 6. The CDR3 is 14 residues long. CDR1 and CDR2 (germline): SGHVS, FNYEAQ. CDR3 nucleotide sequence: TGTGCCAGCAGCCCCCGACAGGGCGACTATGGCTACACCTTC. It codes for CASSPRQGDYGYTF.